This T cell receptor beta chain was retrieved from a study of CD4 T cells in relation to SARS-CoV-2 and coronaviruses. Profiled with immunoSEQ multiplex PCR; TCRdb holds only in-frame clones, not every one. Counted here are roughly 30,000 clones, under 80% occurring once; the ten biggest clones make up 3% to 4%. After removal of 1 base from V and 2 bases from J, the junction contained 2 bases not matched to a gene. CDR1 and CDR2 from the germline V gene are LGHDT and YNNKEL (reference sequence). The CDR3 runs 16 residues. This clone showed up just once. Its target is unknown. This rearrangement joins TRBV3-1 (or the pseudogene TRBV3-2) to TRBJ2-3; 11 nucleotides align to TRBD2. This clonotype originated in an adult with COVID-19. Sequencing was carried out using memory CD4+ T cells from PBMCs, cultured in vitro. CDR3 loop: CASSQGLAGNTDTQYF. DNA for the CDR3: TGTGCCAGCAGCCAAGGACTAGCGGGAAACACAGATACGCAGTATTTT.